The 9 T cell receptor beta chains given below trace back to one sample, sequenced in a study. TCRdb itself ran the 5' RACE reads through MiXCR, one entry per CDR3 protein. In the table there are about 32,000 distinct CDR3 sequences, roughly a quarter of which are singletons. The sequencing sample was made of memory CD4+ T cells sorted from blood. The subset here: memory CD4+ T cells, CD4+CD45RO+CD25-. These receptors all stem from a female donor with breast cancer.

This clonotype appeared many times. The CDR3 sequence: CASSPYATNEKLFF. The CDR3 coding sequence is TGTGCCAGCAGCCCGTATGCAACTAATGAAAAACTGTTTTTT. J is TRBJ1-4 and V is TRBV6-5; no definite D call. CDR1 and CDR2 from the germline V gene are MNHEY and SVGAGI. This CDR3 spans 14 amino acids. Deletions cut 6 bases from V and 0 bases from J, with 8 bases between.

This clonotype has at least ten counts. The chain uses TRBV6-2 or TRBV6-3 and TRBJ2-3; D is ambiguous. V lost 5 bases and J lost 5, with 11 bases in between. Germline V gives CDR1 MNHEY, CDR2 SVGEGT. The CDR3 contains 13 residues. In DNA, the CDR3 is TGTGCCAGCAGTCGCAATCGAAGAGATACGCAGTATTTT. Protein: CASSRNRRDTQYF.

Many counts were recorded for this clonotype. V and J are TRBV29-1 and TRBJ2-1, with 9 bases matching TRBD1. V lost 7 bases, J lost 8 bases, and 6 bases stayed unmatched. This CDR3 contains 12 residues. The germline CDR1 and CDR2 sequences are SQVTM and ANQGSEA. The CDR3 coding sequence is TGCAGCGCCGGGACAGGGTCCTATGAGCAGTTCTTC. The encoded protein is CSAGTGSYEQFF.

The table lists this clonotype with many counts. The CDR3 DNA is TGTGCCAGCAGCTCCGGACAGGGGAATCAGCCCCAGCATTTT. As protein: CASSSGQGNQPQHF. The V call is TRBV7-9, the J call TRBJ1-5; the match to TRBD1 covers 9 bases. Germline-derived CDR1 and CDR2 are SEHNR and FQNEAQ (reference sequence). The junction had 2 bases not matched to a gene; V was cut back by 4 bases and J by 4 bases. The CDR3 runs 14 residues.

The chain recombines TRBV27 with TRBJ1-5; 7 nucleotides align to TRBD1. V gave up 6 bases and J gave up 3 bases; unmatched junction bases: 5. CDR3 size: 14 residues. Germline CDR1 and CDR2: MNHEY and SMNVEV (reference sequence). CDR3 sequence: CASSPTGNNQPQHF. CDR3 sequence (DNA): TGTGCCAGCAGCCCGACAGGGAACAATCAGCCCCAGCATTTT.

The J gene is TRBJ1-1, the V gene TRBV4-2; TRBD1 aligns across 7 bases. V shed 3 bases, J shed 6 bases, and the junction held 13 bases outside the gene matches. The germline V gene encodes CDR1 LGHNA and CDR2 YNFKEQ. This CDR3 has 16 amino acids. CDR3: CASSHATTGVVAEAFF. Here the CDR3 DNA reads TGTGCCAGCAGCCACGCAACCACAGGGGTCGTTGCTGAAGCTTTCTTT.

This clonotype occurred a few times. J is TRBJ2-7 and V is TRBV5-4; possible D gene TRBD1, 6 bases. The CDR3 consists of 12 residues. The V and J ends lost 4 bases and 6 bases respectively, with 11 bases between them. CDR1 is SGHNT and CDR2 is YYREEE in the germline V gene (reference sequence). CDR3 DNA: TGTGCCAGCAGCCAGGACAGCGGCGAGCAGTACTTC. Translated, it gives CASSQDSGEQYF.

At least ten counts were recorded for this clonotype. CDR3 sequence (DNA): TGTGCCATCAGTGAGATAGAGAACACTGAAGCTTTCTTT. It translates to CAISEIENTEAFF. The chain employs TRBV10-3 and TRBJ1-1; D uncertain. The length of the CDR3 is 13 residues. Trimming removed 2 bases at V and 1 base at J, with 5 bases between. Germline loops: CDR1 ENHRY, CDR2 SYGVKD.

This clonotype was found once. The chain recombines TRBV29-1 with TRBJ2-7; D might be TRBD1 (6 bases). The V and J ends lost 2 bases and 0 bases respectively, with 14 bases between them. Germline lookup yields CDR1 SQVTM and CDR2 ANQGSEA. The CDR3 runs 15 residues. CDR3 sequence: CSVERDTHSSYEQYF. CDR3 sequence (DNA): TGCAGCGTTGAAAGGGACACCCATAGCTCCTACGAGCAGTACTTC.